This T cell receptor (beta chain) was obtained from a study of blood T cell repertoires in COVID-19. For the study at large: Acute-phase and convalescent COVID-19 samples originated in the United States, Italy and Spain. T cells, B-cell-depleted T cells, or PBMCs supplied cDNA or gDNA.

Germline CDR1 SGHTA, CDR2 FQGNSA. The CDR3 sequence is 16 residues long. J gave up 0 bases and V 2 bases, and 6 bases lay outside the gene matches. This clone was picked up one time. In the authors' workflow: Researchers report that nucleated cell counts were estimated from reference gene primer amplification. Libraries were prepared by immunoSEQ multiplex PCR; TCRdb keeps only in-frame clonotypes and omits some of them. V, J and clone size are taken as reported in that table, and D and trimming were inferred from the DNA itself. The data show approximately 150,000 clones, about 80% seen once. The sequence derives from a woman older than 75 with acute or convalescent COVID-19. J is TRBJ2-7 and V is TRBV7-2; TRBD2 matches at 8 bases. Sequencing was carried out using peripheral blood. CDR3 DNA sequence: TGTGCCAGCAGCTTACGGACTAGCAGCAGCTCCTACGAGCAGTACTTC. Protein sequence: CASSLRTSSSSYEQYF. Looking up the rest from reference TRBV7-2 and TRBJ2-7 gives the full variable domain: GAGVSQSPSNKVTEKGKDVELRCDPISGHTALYWYRQSLGQGLEFLIYFQGNSAPDKSGLPSDRFSAERTGGSVSTLTIQRTQQEDSAVYLCASSLRTSSSSYEQYFGPGTRLTVT.